The following is a T cell receptor beta chain sequence with its context. V was trimmed by 5 bases and J by 6 bases, leaving 7 bases between them. Germline CDR1 reads DFQATT; CDR2 reads SNEGSKA (reference sequence). The CDR3 is made up of 11 amino acids. This record belongs to a study of Ad26.COV2.S vaccination and SARS-CoV-2 variants. As for the study in general: Ad26.COV2.S shots went into the muscle once or twice, 56 days apart.

Described treatment: some 20 received Ad26.COV2.S at low or high dose, single or two shots; about 5 received placebo; per-sample allocation not given. Sample collection was performed on day 63 after the first vaccine or placebo injection. Based in Boston, the donor was an adult of 18-55 years. Data came from immunoSEQ multiplex PCR; TCRdb stores just in-frame clones and leaves some out. The sample has about 450,000 clones, about 88% seen once. The sample consisted of peripheral blood, taken in a trial of Ad26.COV2.S vaccine versus placebo. The clonotype comes from a person aged 18-65 years who received the Ad26.COV2.S COVID-19 vaccine or a placebo. The V call is TRBV20-1, the J call TRBJ2-2; a possible D gene is TRBD1 (6 bases). The CDR3 reads CSAYRAGELFF. The CDR3 DNA sequence: TGCAGTGCTTACAGGGCCGGGGAGCTGTTTTTT.